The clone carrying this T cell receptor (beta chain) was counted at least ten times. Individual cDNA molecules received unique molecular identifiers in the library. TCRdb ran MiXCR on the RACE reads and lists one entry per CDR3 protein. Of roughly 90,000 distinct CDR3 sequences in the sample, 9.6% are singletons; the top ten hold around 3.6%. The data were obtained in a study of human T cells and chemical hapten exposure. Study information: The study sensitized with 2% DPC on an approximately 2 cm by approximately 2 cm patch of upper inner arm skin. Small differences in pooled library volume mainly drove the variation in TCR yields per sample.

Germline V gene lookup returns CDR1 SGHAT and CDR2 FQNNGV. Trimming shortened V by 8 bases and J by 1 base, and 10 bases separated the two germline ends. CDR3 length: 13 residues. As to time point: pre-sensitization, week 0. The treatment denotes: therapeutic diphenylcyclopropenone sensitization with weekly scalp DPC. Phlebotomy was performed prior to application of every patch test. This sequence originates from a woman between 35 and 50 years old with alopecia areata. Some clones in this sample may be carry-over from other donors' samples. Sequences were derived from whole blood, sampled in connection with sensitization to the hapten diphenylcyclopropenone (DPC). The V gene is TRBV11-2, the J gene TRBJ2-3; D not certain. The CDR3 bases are TGTGCCAGCCTAAGGTCGGGCACAGATACGCAGTATTTT. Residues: CASLRSGTDTQYF.